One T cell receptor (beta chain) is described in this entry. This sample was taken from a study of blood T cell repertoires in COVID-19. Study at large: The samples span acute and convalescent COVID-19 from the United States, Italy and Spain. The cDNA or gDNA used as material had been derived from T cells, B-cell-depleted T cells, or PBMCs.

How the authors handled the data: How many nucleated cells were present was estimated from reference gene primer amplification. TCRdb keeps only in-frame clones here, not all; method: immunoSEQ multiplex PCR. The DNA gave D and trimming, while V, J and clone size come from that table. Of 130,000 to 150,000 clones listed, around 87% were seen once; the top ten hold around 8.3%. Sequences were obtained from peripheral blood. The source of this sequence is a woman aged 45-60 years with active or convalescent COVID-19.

DNA of the CDR3: TGTGCCAGCAGTGGCGGGAACGATCAGCCCCAGCATTTT. Translated: CASSGGNDQPQHF. The genes are TRBV2 and TRBJ1-5; D unclear. The CDR3 covers 13 residues. V was cut by 4 bases and J by 5 bases, with 9 bases left in between. Germline assignment: CDR1 SNHLY and CDR2 FYNNEI.